Following are 12 T cell receptor beta chains from one sample sequenced in a study of CD8 T cells in ankylosing spondylitis. Study-level findings and limits: Typical of ankylosing spondylitis blood, it appeared, was a TCR beta motif of eight highly homologous variants.

Each CDR3 protein gets one entry after TCRdb re-called the 5' RACE reads with MiXCR. The table includes under 550,000 distinct CDR3 sequences, roughly 25% detected once. The antigens these receptors bind are not known. The sequenced material came from blood, either unsorted or a sorted T cell fraction (not recorded which). These TCRs come from a male donor with ankylosing spondylitis.

In this sample, this clonotype turned up a few times. This chain links TRBV12-3 or TRBV12-4 with TRBJ2-1; no reliable D call. The CDR3 contains 12 residues. Trimming removed 1 base from V and 9 bases from J, with 7 bases in between. The CDR3 bases are TGTGCCAGCAGTTTAGACCGGACTGAGCAGTTCTTC. It codes for CASSLDRTEQFF.

The genes are TRBV7-2 and TRBJ1-5, with D tentatively TRBD1 (5 bases). There are 16 residues in the CDR3. V was clipped by 1 base and J by 5 bases, with 15 bases between them. Germline V lookup: CDR1 SGHTA, CDR2 FQGNSA. The CDR3 bases are TGTGCCAGCAGCTTAGGGGCTGGCAGGGCAGATCAGCCCCAGCATTTT. It translates to CASSLGAGRADQPQHF.

This chain links TRBV29-1 with TRBJ1-1, with D unresolved. In germline, CDR1 is SQVTM, CDR2 ANQGSEA. V shed 7 bases and J shed 2 bases, with 11 bases lying between them. The CDR3 covers 12 residues. The CDR3 here is CSAWVRNTEAFF. CDR3 coding DNA: TGCAGCGCATGGGTGCGAAACACTGAAGCTTTCTTT. Looking up the rest from reference TRBV29-1 and TRBJ1-1 gives the full variable domain: SAVISQKPSRDICQRGTSLTIQCQVDSQVTMMFWYRQQPGQSLTLIATANQGSEATYESGFVIDKFPISRPNLTFSTLTVSNMSPEDSSIYLCSAWVRNTEAFFGQGTRLTVV.

This clonotype was recorded once. The chain employs TRBV2 and TRBJ2-1; tentatively, D is TRBD1 (6 bases). V lost 3 bases, J lost 7 bases, and 16 bases lay in between. The CDR3 is made up of 15 amino acids. CDR1 SNHLY and CDR2 FYNNEI come from the germline V gene. CDR3 residues: CASSEQGQVLNEQFF. Written as DNA, the CDR3 is TGTGCCAGCAGTGAGCAGGGACAAGTCTTGAATGAGCAGTTCTTC.

This clonotype was observed a few times. The chain employs TRBV5-6 and TRBJ1-1; D unclear. With 0 bases removed from V and 7 bases from J, the gap between germline ends came to 7 bases. The CDR3 is made up of 12 amino acids. CDR1 is SGHDT, CDR2 YYEEEE, per germline. CDR3 sequence reads: CASSLGEYEAFF. CDR3 bases: TGTGCCAGCAGCTTGGGGGAATATGAAGCTTTCTTT.

This clonotype turned up a few times. CDR3 region: CASSGPNTGELFF. The CDR3 DNA is TGTGCCAGCTCGGGGCCGAACACCGGGGAGCTGTTTTTT. The chain links TRBV6-2 or TRBV6-3 to TRBJ2-2, with D perhaps TRBD1 or TRBD2 (5 bases each). Germline V gives CDR1 MNHEY, CDR2 SVGEGT. V dropped 8 bases and J dropped 0 bases, with 7 bases sitting between them. The CDR3 runs to 13 residues.

This clonotype was detected only a few times. The genes are TRBV7-2 and TRBJ1-2; 8 bases line up with TRBD1. V was clipped by 3 bases and J by 2 bases; unmatched bases: 2. The CDR3 spans 14 residues. CDR1 and CDR2 (germline): SGHTA, FQGNSA. The CDR3 DNA follows: TGTGCCAGCAGCTTTCGGACAGGGAACTATGGCTACACCTTC. This sequence encodes CASSFRTGNYGYTF.

A few counts support this clonotype. The chain recombines TRBV20-1 with TRBJ2-1; D gene ambiguous. The CDR3 has 14 residues. Germline V lookup: CDR1 DFQATT, CDR2 SNEGSKA (reference sequence). The V end lost 3 bases, the J end lost 3 bases, and 12 bases lay between the germline ends. CDR3 in DNA: TGCAGTGCTAGTGTTAGTGTCGGCTACAATGAGCAGTTCTTC. Protein sequence: CSASVSVGYNEQFF.

CDR3 coding DNA: TGCGCCAGCAGCTTGGGGGGACTAGCGGGGACGTACAATGAGCAGTTCTTC. The encoded protein is CASSLGGLAGTYNEQFF. This chain uses TRBV5-1 with TRBJ2-1, with TRBD2 identical over 13 bases. Germline trimming cut 0 bases from V and 4 bases from J; bases unmatched to any gene: 4. The germline gives CDR1 SGHRS, CDR2 YFSETQ. CDR3 length: 17 amino acids.

This clonotype came up a few times. The chain combines TRBV7-6 with TRBJ2-1; 8 bases agree with TRBD2. Per the germline V gene, CDR1 is SGHVS and CDR2 is FNYEAQ. J was trimmed by 6 bases and V by 3 bases; bases with no gene match: 4. This CDR3 comprises 14 residues. The chain's CDR3 is CASSFGTRSNEQFF. CDR3 bases: TGTGCCAGCAGCTTCGGGACTAGGAGCAATGAGCAGTTCTTC.

This clonotype has a single count. This chain uses TRBV7-2 with TRBJ2-3, with TRBD2 identical over 7 bases. This CDR3 spans 16 amino acids. Trimming removed 5 bases from V and 0 bases from J; junction bases left unmatched: 8. Germline CDR1 and CDR2: SGHTA and FQGNSA. The CDR3 loop is CASSQLAKTSTDTQYF. CDR3 DNA: TGTGCCAGCAGCCAACTAGCGAAGACTAGCACAGATACGCAGTATTTT.

This sequence joins TRBV7-8 and TRBJ1-1; 10 bases match TRBD1. Germline-derived CDR1 and CDR2 are SGHVS and FQNEAQ. There are 16 residues in the CDR3. V trimming: 5 bases; J trimming: 4 bases; junction bases outside the gene matches: 10. CDR3 DNA sequence: TGTGCCAGCAGCCCGCGGACAGGGGGTGGAGGCACTGAAGCTTTCTTT. Its translation: CASSPRTGGGGTEAFF.